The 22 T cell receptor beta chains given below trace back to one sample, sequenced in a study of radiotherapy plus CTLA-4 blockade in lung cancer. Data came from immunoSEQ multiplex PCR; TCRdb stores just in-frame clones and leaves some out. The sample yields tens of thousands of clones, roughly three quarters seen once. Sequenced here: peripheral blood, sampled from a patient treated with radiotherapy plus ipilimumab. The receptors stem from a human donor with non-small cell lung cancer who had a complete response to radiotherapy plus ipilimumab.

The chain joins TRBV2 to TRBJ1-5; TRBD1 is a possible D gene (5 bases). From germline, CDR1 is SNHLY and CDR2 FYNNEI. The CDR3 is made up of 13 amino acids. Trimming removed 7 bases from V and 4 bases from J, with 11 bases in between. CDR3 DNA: TGTGCCAGCAATGGCGGGACGAATCAGCCCCAGCATTTT. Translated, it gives CASNGGTNQPQHF.

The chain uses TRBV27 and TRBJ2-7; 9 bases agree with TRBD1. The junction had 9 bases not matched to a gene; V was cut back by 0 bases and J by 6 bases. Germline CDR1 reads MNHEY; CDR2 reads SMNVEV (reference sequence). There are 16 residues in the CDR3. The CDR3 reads CASSLSTGTGIFEQYF. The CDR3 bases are TGTGCCAGCAGTTTATCTACCGGGACAGGGATTTTCGAGCAGTACTTC.

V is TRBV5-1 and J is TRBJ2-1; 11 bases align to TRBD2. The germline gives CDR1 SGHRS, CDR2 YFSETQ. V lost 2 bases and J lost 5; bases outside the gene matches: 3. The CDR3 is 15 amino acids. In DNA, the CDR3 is TGCGCCAGCAGCTTAGGGACTAGCGGTAACAATGAGCAGTTCTTC. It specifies CASSLGTSGNNEQFF. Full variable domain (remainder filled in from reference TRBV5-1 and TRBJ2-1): KAGVTQTPRYLIKTRGQQVTLSCSPISGHRSVSWYQQTPGQGLQFLFEYFSETQRNKGNFPGRFSGRQFSNSRSEMNVSTLELGDSALYLCASSLGTSGNNEQFFGPGTRLTVL.

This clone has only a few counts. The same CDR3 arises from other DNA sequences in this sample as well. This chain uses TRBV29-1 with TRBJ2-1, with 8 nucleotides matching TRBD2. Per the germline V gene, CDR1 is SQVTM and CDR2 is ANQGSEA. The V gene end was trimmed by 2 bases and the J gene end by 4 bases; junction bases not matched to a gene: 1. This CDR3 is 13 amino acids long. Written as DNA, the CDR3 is TGCAGCGTTGAAACTAGCGGTTACAATGAGCAGTTCTTC. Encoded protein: CSVETSGYNEQFF.

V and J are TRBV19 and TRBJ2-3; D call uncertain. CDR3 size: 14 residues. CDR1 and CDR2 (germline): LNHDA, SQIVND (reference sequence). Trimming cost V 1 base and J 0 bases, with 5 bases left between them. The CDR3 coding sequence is TGTGCCAGTAGTATAGGGGCTAGCACAGATACGCAGTATTTT. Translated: CASSIGASTDTQYF.

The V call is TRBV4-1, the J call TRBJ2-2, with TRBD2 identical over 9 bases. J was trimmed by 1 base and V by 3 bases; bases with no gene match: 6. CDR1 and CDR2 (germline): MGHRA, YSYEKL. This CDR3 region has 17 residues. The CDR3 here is CASSHIGSGRNTGELFF. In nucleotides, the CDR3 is TGCGCCAGCAGCCACATTGGTAGCGGGAGGAACACCGGGGAGCTGTTTTTT.

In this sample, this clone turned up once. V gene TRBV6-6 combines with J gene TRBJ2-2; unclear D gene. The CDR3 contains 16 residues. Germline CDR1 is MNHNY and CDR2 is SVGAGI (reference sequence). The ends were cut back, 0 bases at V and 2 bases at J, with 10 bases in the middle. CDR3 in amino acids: CASSYSPPGNTGELFF. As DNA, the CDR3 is TGTGCCAGCAGTTACTCCCCCCCGGGTAACACCGGGGAGCTGTTTTTT.

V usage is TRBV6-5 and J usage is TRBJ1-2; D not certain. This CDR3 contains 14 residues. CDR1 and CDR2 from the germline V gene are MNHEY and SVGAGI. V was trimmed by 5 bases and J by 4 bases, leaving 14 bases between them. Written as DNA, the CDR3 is TGTGCCAGCAGTGTCCCCCCTAGGAGCTATGGCTACACCTTC. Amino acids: CASSVPPRSYGYTF.

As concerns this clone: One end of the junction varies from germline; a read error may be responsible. The CDR3 coding sequence is TGTGCTAGCAGCTTAGGCCGCGCAGGGACCGGGGAGACCCAGTACTTC. Amino acids: CASSLGRAGTGETQYF. V and J are TRBV7-7 and TRBJ2-5; tentatively, D is TRBD1 or TRBD2 (5 bases each). Germline CDR1 reads SSHAT; CDR2 reads FNYEAQ (reference sequence). This CDR3 has 16 residues.

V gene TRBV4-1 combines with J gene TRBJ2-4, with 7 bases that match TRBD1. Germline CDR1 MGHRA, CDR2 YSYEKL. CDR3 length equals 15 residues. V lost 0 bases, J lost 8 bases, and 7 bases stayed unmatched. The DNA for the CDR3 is TGCGCCAGCAGCCAAGATCAACAGGGGAGAGACATTCAGTACTTC. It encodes CASSQDQQGRDIQYF.

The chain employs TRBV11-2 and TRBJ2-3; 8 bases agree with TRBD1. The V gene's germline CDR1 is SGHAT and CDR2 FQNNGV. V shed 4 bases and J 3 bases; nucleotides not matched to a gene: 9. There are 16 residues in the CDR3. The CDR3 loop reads CASSSLGTGGTDTQYF. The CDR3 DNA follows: TGTGCCAGCAGCTCCCTCGGGACAGGTGGAACAGATACGCAGTATTTT.

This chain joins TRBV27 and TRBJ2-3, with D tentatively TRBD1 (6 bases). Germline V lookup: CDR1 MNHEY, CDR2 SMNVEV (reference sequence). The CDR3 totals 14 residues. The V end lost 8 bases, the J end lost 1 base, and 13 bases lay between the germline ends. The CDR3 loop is CASGRQARTDTQYF. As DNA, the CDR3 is TGTGCCAGCGGGAGACAGGCCCGCACAGATACGCAGTATTTT.

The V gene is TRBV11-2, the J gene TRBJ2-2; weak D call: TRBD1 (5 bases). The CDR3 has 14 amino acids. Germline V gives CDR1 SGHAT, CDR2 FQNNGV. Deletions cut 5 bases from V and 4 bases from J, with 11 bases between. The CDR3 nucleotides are TGTGCCAGCAGCAAAAGCAGGGTCACCGGGGAGCTGTTTTTT. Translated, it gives CASSKSRVTGELFF.

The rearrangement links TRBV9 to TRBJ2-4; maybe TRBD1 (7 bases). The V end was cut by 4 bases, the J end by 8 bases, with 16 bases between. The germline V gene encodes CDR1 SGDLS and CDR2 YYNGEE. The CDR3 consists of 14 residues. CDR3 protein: CASSPRTGGDIQYF. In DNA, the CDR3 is TGTGCCAGCAGCCCGCGGACAGGAGGGGACATTCAGTACTTC.

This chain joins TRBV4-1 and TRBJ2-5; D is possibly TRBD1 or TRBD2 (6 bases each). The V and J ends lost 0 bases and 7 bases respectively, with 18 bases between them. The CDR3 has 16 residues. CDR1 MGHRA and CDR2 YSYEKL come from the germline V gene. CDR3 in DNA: TGCGCCAGCAGCCAAGAGAGGTTGGGGGGCTCCGGGACCCAGTACTTC. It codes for CASSQERLGGSGTQYF.

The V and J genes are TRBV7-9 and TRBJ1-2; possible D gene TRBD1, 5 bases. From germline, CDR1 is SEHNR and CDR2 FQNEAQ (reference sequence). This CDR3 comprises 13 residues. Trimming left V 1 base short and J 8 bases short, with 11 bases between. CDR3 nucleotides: TGTGCCAGCAGCTTAGTATCTGGGGGAGGCTACACCTTC. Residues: CASSLVSGGGYTF.

Here the CDR3 DNA reads TGTGCCAGTAGTCAAGGGACTAGTAGCGATACGCAGTATTTT. It is translated as CASSQGTSSDTQYF. The genes are TRBV19 and TRBJ2-3, with 8 bases lining up with TRBD2. The junction had 7 bases not matched to a gene; V was cut back by 5 bases and J by 6 bases. Germline CDR1 and CDR2: LNHDA and SQIVND (reference sequence). The CDR3 covers 14 residues.

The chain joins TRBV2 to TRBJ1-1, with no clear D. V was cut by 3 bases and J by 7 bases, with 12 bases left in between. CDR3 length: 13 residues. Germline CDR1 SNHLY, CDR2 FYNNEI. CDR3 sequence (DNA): TGTGCCAGCAGTGAGGCAACAGCCGTTGAAGCTTTCTTT. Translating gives CASSEATAVEAFF.

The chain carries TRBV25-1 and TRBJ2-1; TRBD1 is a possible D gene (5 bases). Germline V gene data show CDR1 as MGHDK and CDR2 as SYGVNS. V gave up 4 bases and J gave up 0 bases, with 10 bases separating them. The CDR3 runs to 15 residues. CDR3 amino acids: CASSARQSSYNEQFF. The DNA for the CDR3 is TGTGCCAGCAGTGCTCGACAGAGCTCCTACAATGAGCAGTTCTTC.

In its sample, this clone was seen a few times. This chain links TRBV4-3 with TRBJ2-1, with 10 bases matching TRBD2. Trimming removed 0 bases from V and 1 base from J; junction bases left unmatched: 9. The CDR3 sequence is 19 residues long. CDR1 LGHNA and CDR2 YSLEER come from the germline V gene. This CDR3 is CASSQDSASGRGSYNEQFF. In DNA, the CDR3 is TGCGCCAGCAGCCAAGATTCGGCTAGCGGGAGAGGGTCCTACAATGAGCAGTTCTTC.

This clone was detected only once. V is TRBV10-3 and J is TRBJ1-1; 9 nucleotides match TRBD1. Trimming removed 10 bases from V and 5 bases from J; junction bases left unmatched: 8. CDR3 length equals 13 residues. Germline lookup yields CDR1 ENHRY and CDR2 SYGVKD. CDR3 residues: CATQQGAGTEAFF. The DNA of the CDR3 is TGTGCCACCCAACAGGGGGCAGGGACTGAAGCTTTCTTT.

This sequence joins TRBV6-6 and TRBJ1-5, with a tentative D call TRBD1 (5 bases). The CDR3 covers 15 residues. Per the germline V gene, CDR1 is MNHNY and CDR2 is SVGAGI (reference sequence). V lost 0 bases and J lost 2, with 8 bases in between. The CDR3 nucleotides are TGTGCCAGCAGTTACTCGGACAATGGCAATCAGCCCCAGCATTTT. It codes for CASSYSDNGNQPQHF.